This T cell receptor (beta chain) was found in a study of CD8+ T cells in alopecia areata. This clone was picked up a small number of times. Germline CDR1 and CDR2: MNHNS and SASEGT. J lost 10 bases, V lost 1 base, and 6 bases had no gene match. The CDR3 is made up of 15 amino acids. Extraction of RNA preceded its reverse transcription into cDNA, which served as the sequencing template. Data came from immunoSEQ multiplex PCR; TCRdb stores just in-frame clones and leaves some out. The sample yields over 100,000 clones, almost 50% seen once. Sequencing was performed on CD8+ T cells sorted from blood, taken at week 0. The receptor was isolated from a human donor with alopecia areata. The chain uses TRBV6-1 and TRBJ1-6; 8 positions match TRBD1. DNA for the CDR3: TGTGCCAGCAGTGAAGTGGGACAGGTTCGATCACCCCTCCACTTT. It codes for CASSEVGQVRSPLHF.